Here is one T cell receptor (beta chain) with its context. A single count supports this clonotype. This receptor's antigen is unknown. The input lacks base qualities; no much larger clone sits a single base away. One read provides weak support. RNA was extracted with the RNeasy kit and roughly 0.45 to 1 ug was reverse transcribed using random hexamers. The immunoSEQ multiplex PCR assay, covering 54 Vbeta and 13 Jbeta segments, was used to amplify TCR beta CDR3 regions. Bias from PCR amplification was corrected by using a synthetic template baseline for primer optimization and for computational correction. In the paper's pipeline: Reads were assigned to V, D and J genes according to IMGT and analyzed in immunoSEQ Analyzer, with only productive sequences retained. Clonality was calculated as one minus the Shannon entropy normalized by log2 of the number of productive unique sequences. For each patient and control, public and private clones were evaluated among the 100 most prevalent clones. Clones were defined as Susac-specific when absent from the healthy and MS cohorts, from about 1,100 published viral clones and from other ImmuneACCESS disease sequences. TCRdb reran the public reads through fastp at Q25 and MiXCR, keeping productive beta chains. Duplicate CDR3 protein sequences are folded into a single record with the most common DNA and genes. Here the V and J calls rest on TCRdb's processing, not on the authors' analysis. This sample is represented by approximately 220,000 distinct CDR3 sequences; 95% of them were singletons. The top ten clonotypes cover 0.082% of the sample.

High-throughput TCR beta sequencing profiled peripheral blood CD8+ and CD4+ T cells from healthy donors, Susac syndrome patients and multiple sclerosis patients. Treatment-naive patients with stable or active relapsing-remitting disease fulfilling revised McDonald criteria were used as multiple sclerosis controls. Bulk CD8+ and CD4+ T cells were purified magnetically by negative isolation, whereas CD8+ TEMRA cells were enriched by FACS. Blood was drawn into EDTA tubes, processed within 24 hours, and PBMCs were isolated by density gradient centrifugation. PBMCs intended for TCR sequencing were cryopreserved in liquid nitrogen and were subsequently thawed in a 37 degrees C water bath. The sorted or isolated CD4+, CD8+ and CD8+ TEMRA cells had a purity of 90% or higher. This specimen belongs to a study of CD8 T cells in Susac syndrome (dated by TCRdb to about 2019). Context from the whole study: Whether CD8+ T cell activation and differentiation in Susac syndrome was antigen driven was tested using repertoire sequencing. The investigation overall reported the following: The TCR sequencing and HLA analysis was acknowledged to have included a relatively small number of individuals.

The sequencing sample was made of CD4+ T cells from PBMCs. The TCR sequence derives from a human donor with multiple sclerosis.

The bases are TGTGCCACCAGTGACTTCGGCGAGCAGTTCTTC. This is translated as CATSDFGEQFF. The chain is encoded by TRBV24-1 joined to TRBJ2-1; too little of a D gene remains to name it. Looking up the germline V gene yields CDR1 KGHDR and CDR2 SFDVKD. V is pared back by 4 bases and J by 10 bases, with 7 bases lying between the germline termini. The CDR3 sequence holds 11 residues, the cysteine and phenylalanine included. Solely the CDR3 DNA is kept, with 33 bases framed from the first base.